Listed below are T cell receptor beta chains from one sample, sequenced in a study of blood T cell repertoires in COVID-19. Using immunoSEQ multiplex PCR, the repertoire was profiled, and TCRdb retains in-frame clones only, with some absent. The table shows 70,000 to 75,000 clones, with nearly 85% occurring only once. The sample consisted of peripheral blood. These receptors were collected from a woman aged 55 to 70 with acute or convalescent COVID-19. The conserved cysteine and the conserved F or W are not part of the CDR3 here.

TRBV7-8	TRBJ2-1	ASSLVSVTSGDGGQF
TRBV28	TRBJ1-2	AIRGDRGGYGYT
TRBV6-1	TRBJ1-1	ASSERPGTEAF
TRBV12-2	TRBJ2-1	ASRLEASGPLF
TRBV4-2	TRBJ1-5	AGSGATHQPQH
TRBV14	TRBJ2-3	ASSQTKRRTDTQY
TRBV7-2	TRBJ2-5	ASSSTWTSRRETQY
TRBV27	TRBJ1-6	ASSSGQGGSSYNSPLH
TRBV30	TRBJ1-4	AWRKQGSSEKLF
TRBV7-3	TRBJ2-3	ASSLAGGDTDTQY
TRBV5-1	TRBJ2-5	ASSRLSGETQY
TRBV4-1	TRBJ1-3	ASSQDPAYGNTIY
TRBV5-4	TRBJ2-3	ASSLVAVGGTDTQY
TRBV5-5	TRBJ1-1	ASSLRTGGKNTEAF
TRBV7-6	TRBJ2-1	ASSLQTSYEQF
TRBV5-1	TRBJ1-5	ASSLEPGGDYQPQH
TRBV18	TRBJ1-3	ASSPPSRDFNTIY
TRBV27	TRBJ1-2	ASSRTWDSSAGYT